The rows below give T cell receptor beta chains drawn from one sample of a study of cytomegalovirus exposure and HLA in healthy donors. Here immunoSEQ multiplex PCR was the method, and the copy in TCRdb shows in-frame clones only, minus some. The sample has under 200,000 clones, roughly 80% seen once. Sequencing input: PBMCs. These receptors were taken from a male donor in good health and CMV-seronegative. CDR3s include the opening cysteine and the closing phenylalanine or tryptophan. A D gene is named only where the DNA matches it firmly. Clone size appears in some rows only: once, few, many, or a class for an expanded clone.

TRBV6-1,.,.,13,TRBJ1-6,TGTGCCAGTACGACAGTCCTAAATTCACCCCTCCACTTT,CASTTVLNSPLHF
TRBV5-1,few,.,15,TRBJ2-1,TGCGCCAGCACCCCAACGGGGTCCTCCTACAATGAGCAGTTCTTC,CASTPTGSSYNEQFF
TRBV10-2,.,.,15,TRBJ2-2,TGCGCCAGCAGTGAGGTTTGGGAGGCCACCGGGGAGCTGTTTTTT,CASSEVWEATGELFF
TRBV5-1,.,.,16,TRBJ1-2,TGCGCCAGCAGCCCTGGGGTCGGGGAGGGGCGGTCTGGCTACACCTTC,CASSPGVGEGRSGYTF
TRBV12-5,.,.,17,TRBJ2-7,TGTGCTAGTGGTTTTGACAGGCCCAAGAAGGTGTGGTACGAGCAGTACTTC,CASGFDRPKKVWYEQYF
TRBV5-1,.,.,16,TRBJ2-7,TGCGCCAGCAGCTCCACTCTAACAAGACAATCCCACGAGCAGTACTTC,CASSSTLTRQSHEQYF
TRBV6-1,.,.,15,TRBJ2-6,TGTGCCAGCAGTGACCGAGACTCTGGGGCCAACGTCCTGACTTTC,CASSDRDSGANVLTF
TRBV2,.,.,12,TRBJ1-2,TGTGCCATTGTTACAGAAGGATATGGCTACACCTTC,CAIVTEGYGYTF
TRBV7-9,.,.,13,TRBJ1-1,TGTGCCAGCAGCGGTCAGGGTTTTACTGAAGCTTTCTTT,CASSGQGFTEAFF
TRBV6-1,.,.,14,TRBJ1-2,TGTGCCAGCAGTAGAGAGGAGGCGGCCTATGGCTACACCTTC,CASSREEAAYGYTF
TRBV19,.,TRBD1,15,TRBJ1-4,TGTGCCAGTAGTACCGGGACAGCAACTAATGAAAAACTGTTTTTT,CASSTGTATNEKLFF
TRBV30,.,.,15,TRBJ1-3,TGTGCCTGGTCCCGGGGACAAAGCTCTGGAAACACCATATATTTT,CAWSRGQSSGNTIYF
TRBV10-2,.,TRBD2,16,TRBJ2-1,TGCGCCAGCAGTGGCCCGGGTAGCGGGGGCCACAATGAGCAGTTCTTC,CASSGPGSGGHNEQFF
TRBV11-2,few,.,12,TRBJ1-3,TGTGCCAGCAGTCTTAGCGGGAACACCATATATTTT,CASSLSGNTIYF
TRBV6-4,.,TRBD1,14,TRBJ2-1,TGTGCCAGCAGCCCGGGACAGGGGGCCATGGAGCAGTTCTTC,CASSPGQGAMEQFF
TRBV10-3,.,TRBD2,16,TRBJ2-3,TGTGCCATCAGTGAGGGCGGACGGGGGGGCCCAGATACGCAGTATTTT,CAISEGGRGGPDTQYF
TRBV19,.,.,13,TRBJ1-2,TGTGCCAGTAGATCCGCGGCCAACTATGGCTACACCTTC,CASRSAANYGYTF
TRBV11-3,.,.,15,TRBJ2-5,TGTGCCAGCAGCCCAGGGTTACGTGATGAAGAGACCCAGTACTTC,CASSPGLRDEETQYF
TRBV7-6,.,TRBD1,15,TRBJ1-1,TGTGCCAGCAGTTTAGGACAGGGTGGGGACACTGAAGCTTTCTTT,CASSLGQGGDTEAFF
TRBV14,few,TRBD1,13,TRBJ1-2,TGTGCCAGCAGCCGGGGACAGGACTATGGCTACACCTTC,CASSRGQDYGYTF
TRBV30,.,TRBD2,13,TRBJ2-5,TGTGCCTGGGCGGGACTAGCAGAGGAGACCCAGTACTTC,CAWAGLAEETQYF
TRBV21-1,.,.,17,TRBJ1-5,TGTGCCAGCAGCAATGGTAGCGTGGGTGACAGCAATCAGCCCCAGCATTTT,CASSNGSVGDSNQPQHF
TRBV9,once,.,15,TRBJ1-6,TGTGCCAGCAGCGTTTTGTGGCAACATAATTCACCCCTCCACTTT,CASSVLWQHNSPLHF
TRBV10-3,.,TRBD1,15,TRBJ1-5,TGTGCCATCAAGAAGGACAGGGATAGCAATCAGCCCCAGCATTTT,CAIKKDRDSNQPQHF
TRBV7-2,.,TRBD1,15,TRBJ1-5,TGTGCCAGCAGCTCGGGACAGTTTGTTAATCAGCCCCAGCATTTT,CASSSGQFVNQPQHF
TRBV9,.,TRBD1,16,TRBJ2-7,TGTGCCAGCAGCGTAGGGGTACAGGGGACCGTCTACGAGCAGTACTTC,CASSVGVQGTVYEQYF
TRBV7-7,.,TRBD2,16,TRBJ2-5,TGTGCCAGCAGCACCGGACTAGTGGGGCCAGAAGAGACCCAGTACTTC,CASSTGLVGPEETQYF
TRBV5-1,once,TRBD1,15,TRBJ1-6,TGCGCCAGCAAAGCTATGGGGACAGGGGACTCACCCCTCCACTTT,CASKAMGTGDSPLHF
TRBV28,.,.,13,TRBJ1-5,TGTGCCAGCAGCACAGGAACCAATCAGCCCCAGCATTTT,CASSTGTNQPQHF
TRBV5-1,.,TRBD1,16,TRBJ2-5,TGCGCCAGCAGCCATAAACTGGGGACAGGACAAGAGACCCAGTACTTC,CASSHKLGTGQETQYF
TRBV29-1,once,.,10,TRBJ1-1,TGCAGCGGGGGGAGGACTGAAGCTTTCTTT,CSGGRTEAFF
TRBV7-9,.,TRBD1,16,TRBJ1-1,TGTGCCAGCAGCTCTCGGACAGGGGGACTGAACACTGAAGCTTTCTTT,CASSSRTGGLNTEAFF
TRBV27,.,.,13,TRBJ1-6,TGTGCCAGCTCAACAGGGTTCTACTCACCCCTCCACTTT,CASSTGFYSPLHF
TRBV7-8,.,.,13,TRBJ2-7,TGTGCCAGCAACACTTTTAGCGAGCCCGAGCAGTACTTC,CASNTFSEPEQYF
TRBV27,.,TRBD1,14,TRBJ2-7,TGTGCCAGCAGTTTGACAGGGAGACCGGATGAGCAGTACTTC,CASSLTGRPDEQYF
TRBV2,.,.,10,TRBJ1-1,TGTGCCAGCAGCCAGGTTGAAGCTTTCTTT,CASSQVEAFF
TRBV19,.,.,12,TRBJ1-2,TGTGCCAGTAGTGTCGGGACTGGTGGCTACACCTTC,CASSVGTGGYTF
TRBV10-2,.,.,13,TRBJ1-1,TGCGCCAGCAGTGTGGCAGGAAGGACTGAAGCTTTCTTT,CASSVAGRTEAFF
TRBV4-3,.,.,15,TRBJ2-3,TGCGCCAGCAGCCAAGAGACGGGCGGGGCCGATACGCAGTATTTT,CASSQETGGADTQYF
TRBV5-1,.,TRBD1,14,TRBJ2-5,TGCGCCAGTCGACAGGGGGCATACCAAGAGACCCAGTACTTC,CASRQGAYQETQYF
TRBV13,once,.,17,TRBJ2-3,TGTGCCAGCAGCCCAATAGGGGCCAGTGCTAGCACAGATACGCAGTATTTT,CASSPIGASASTDTQYF
TRBV5-4,.,.,12,TRBJ1-3,TGTGCCAGCAGCGGGAGTGGAAACACCATATATTTT,CASSGSGNTIYF
TRBV5-1,once,.,14,TRBJ2-7,TGCGCCAGCAGCACGGACAGCCCGCCCTACGAGCAGTACTTC,CASSTDSPPYEQYF
TRBV5-6,once,.,13,TRBJ2-1,TGTGCCACTTACAGGGGACTAGGCGATGAGCAGTTCTTC,CATYRGLGDEQFF
TRBV7-9,few,.,16,TRBJ2-2,TGTGCCAGCAGCTTAGGGATGCCCCGGGGTACCGGGGAGCTGTTTTTT,CASSLGMPRGTGELFF
TRBV7-2,.,.,15,TRBJ1-2,TGTGCCAGCAGCTTAGACAGCCCCACTAACTATGGCTACACCTTC,CASSLDSPTNYGYTF
TRBV27,.,.,15,TRBJ2-2,TGTGCCAGCAGTTACCGGGAGCGGGACACCGGGGAGCTGTTTTTT,CASSYRERDTGELFF
TRBV5-4,.,TRBD1,15,TRBJ2-7,TGTGCCAGCAGGTCTGACAGGGTTCCTACTAACGAGCAGTACTTC,CASRSDRVPTNEQYF
TRBV18,.,.,14,TRBJ1-5,TGTGCCAGCTCACCACCACAGGTCAATCAGCCCCAGCATTTT,CASSPPQVNQPQHF
TRBV5-6,.,.,13,TRBJ1-2,TGTGCCAGCAGCTTGCCGGGATTCTATGGCTACACCTTC,CASSLPGFYGYTF
TRBV4-1,.,.,22,TRBJ1-6,TGCGCCAGCAGCCACAGGGTTTTTGAACAGCACCGGGCGGCCATTAATAATTCACCCCTCCACTTT,CASSHRVFEQHRAAINNSPLHF
TRBV10-2,.,TRBD1,16,TRBJ2-7,TGCGCCAGCAGTGAACCGGGACAGGCCGGCTACTACGAGCAGTACTTC,CASSEPGQAGYYEQYF
TRBV9,.,TRBD2,17,TRBJ2-2,TGTGCCAGCAGCCCGCTAGCGGGGGGCACGAACACCGGGGAGCTGTTTTTT,CASSPLAGGTNTGELFF
TRBV6-5,.,.,13,TRBJ1-1,TGTGCCAGCAATAAAGACATGAACACTGAAGCTTTCTTT,CASNKDMNTEAFF
TRBV7-8,.,.,15,TRBJ1-2,TGTGCCAGCAGCCCGGAGCGGGGGGCGTACTATGGCTACACCTTC,CASSPERGAYYGYTF